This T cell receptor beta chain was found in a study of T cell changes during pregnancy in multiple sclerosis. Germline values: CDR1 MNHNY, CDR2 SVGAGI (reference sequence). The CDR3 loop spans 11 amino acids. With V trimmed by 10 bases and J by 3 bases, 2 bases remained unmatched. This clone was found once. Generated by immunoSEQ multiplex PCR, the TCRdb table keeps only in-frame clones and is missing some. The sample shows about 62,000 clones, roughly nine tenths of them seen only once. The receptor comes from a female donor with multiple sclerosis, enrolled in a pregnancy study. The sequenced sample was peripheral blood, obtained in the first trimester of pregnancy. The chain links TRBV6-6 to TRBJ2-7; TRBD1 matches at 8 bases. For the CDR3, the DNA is TGTGCCACCGGACAGGGCTACGAGCAGTACTTC. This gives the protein CATGQGYEQYF.